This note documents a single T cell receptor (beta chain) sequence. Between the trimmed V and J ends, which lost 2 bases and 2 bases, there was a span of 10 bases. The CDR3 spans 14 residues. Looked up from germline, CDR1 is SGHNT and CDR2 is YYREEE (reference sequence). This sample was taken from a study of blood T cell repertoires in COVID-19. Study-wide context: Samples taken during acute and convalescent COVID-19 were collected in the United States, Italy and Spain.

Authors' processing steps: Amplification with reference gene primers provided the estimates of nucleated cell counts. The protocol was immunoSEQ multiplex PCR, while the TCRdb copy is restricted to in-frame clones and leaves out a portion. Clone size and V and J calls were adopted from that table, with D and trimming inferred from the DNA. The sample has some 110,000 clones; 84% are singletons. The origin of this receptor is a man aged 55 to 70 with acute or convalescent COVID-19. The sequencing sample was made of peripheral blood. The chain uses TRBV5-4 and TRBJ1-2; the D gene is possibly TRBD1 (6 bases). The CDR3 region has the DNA TGTGCCAGCAGCTTTGGCGGGGGCAACTATGGCTACACCTTC. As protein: CASSFGGGNYGYTF.